The next 3 T cell receptor beta chains were all read from a single sample in a study of T cells in pancreatic ductal adenocarcinoma. Libraries were prepared by immunoSEQ multiplex PCR; TCRdb keeps only in-frame clonotypes and omits some of them. The sample lists approximately 97,000 clones, 90% to 95% occurring once. Surgery without prior neoadjuvant therapy was the treatment of the selected pancreatic ductal adenocarcinoma patients. Sequenced material: PBMCs. These receptors all stem from a human donor with pancreatic ductal adenocarcinoma.

This CDR3 reads CASSLEPTVSGNTIYF. DNA of the CDR3: TGCGCCAGCAGCTTGGAACCGACAGTTTCTGGAAACACCATATATTTT. The chain employs TRBV5-1 and TRBJ1-3; weak D call: TRBD1 (5 bases). The length of the CDR3 is 16 residues. The V gene lost 0 bases and the J gene lost 1 base, with 11 bases spanning the gap. Germline assignment: CDR1 SGHRS and CDR2 YFSETQ.

This chain links TRBV5-1 with TRBJ2-7; D gene unclear. Germline loops: CDR1 SGHRS, CDR2 YFSETQ. V lost 4 bases, J lost 1 base, and 18 bases lay in between. CDR3 size: 16 residues. CDR3 sequence: CASSPGWAPRSYEQYF. The CDR3 DNA sequence: TGCGCCAGCAGCCCCGGCTGGGCCCCAAGGTCCTACGAGCAGTACTTC.

The gene calls are TRBV10-1 and TRBJ2-2, with 8 positions matching TRBD2. CDR1 and CDR2 (germline): WNHNN, SYGVQD (reference sequence). V lost 3 bases, J lost 5 bases, and 5 bases stayed unmatched. The CDR3 loop spans 15 amino acids. CDR3 region: CASSDDGRGTGELFF. The CDR3 DNA reads as TGCGCCAGCAGTGACGACGGGAGGGGAACCGGGGAGCTGTTTTTT.